This TCR beta chain was identified during a study of T cells after yellow fever vaccination. This clonotype was seen more than once but under ten times. TCRdb called the 5' RACE reads again in MiXCR, with one record for every CDR3 protein. Counted here are 500,000 to 650,000 distinct CDR3 sequences, roughly 14% occurring once; the ten biggest clones make up over 13%. This clonotype originated in a man between 25 and 39 years old who received the YFV17D yellow fever vaccine. This specimen consisted of PBMCs, obtained on the day of the yellow fever booster vaccination.

The CDR3, as DNA: TGTGCCAGCAGTTTAGGGAGGGGGAAGGAAAAACTGTTTTTT. Translated: CASSLGRGKEKLFF. The gene calls are TRBV28 and TRBJ1-4; D is perhaps TRBD1 (6 bases). V was pared by 2 bases and J by 8 bases, with 12 bases between. The germline V gene has CDR1 MDHEN and CDR2 SYDVKM. This CDR3 spans 14 amino acids.